This TCR beta chain originates from a study of spatial heterogeneity in lung cancer. Study-wide points: Expanded intratumoral alpha and beta TCR counts tracked tumor mutation counts.

Time point of the sample: sample taken at primary tumor resection. Tumor, nontumor lung or frozen PBMC supplied whole RNA that was sequenced unsorted. Germline CDR1 is MDHEN and CDR2 is SYDVKM. Trimming left V 4 bases short and J 0 bases short, with 19 bases between. The CDR3 totals 17 residues. This clonotype is termed medium-sized. Antigen: not known. Being off target in a library aimed at alpha chains, this beta chain has a size of little meaning. TCRdb redid the calling of the 5' RACE reads with MiXCR, one entry per CDR3 protein. The sample carries more than 10,000 distinct CDR3 sequences, roughly 5% recorded once.

The chain uses TRBV28 and TRBJ2-7; maybe TRBD1 (6 bases). This material consisted of lung tumor tissue, taken at surgery. The sequence came from a male donor with early-stage non-small cell lung cancer. CDR3: CASSSTMGATSSYEQYF. CDR3 sequence (DNA): TGTGCCAGCAGTTCAACTATGGGGGCTACTAGCTCCTACGAGCAGTACTTC.